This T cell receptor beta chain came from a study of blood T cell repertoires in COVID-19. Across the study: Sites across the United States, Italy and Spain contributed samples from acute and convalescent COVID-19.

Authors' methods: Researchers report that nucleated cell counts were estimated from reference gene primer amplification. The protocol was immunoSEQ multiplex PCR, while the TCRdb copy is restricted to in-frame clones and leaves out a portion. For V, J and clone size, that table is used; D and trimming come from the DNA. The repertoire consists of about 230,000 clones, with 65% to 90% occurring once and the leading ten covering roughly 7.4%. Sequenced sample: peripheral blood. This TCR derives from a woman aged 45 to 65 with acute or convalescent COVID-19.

CDR3 region: CASSLGTGGYQETQYF. The CDR3 DNA reads as TGTGCCAGCAGCTTAGGGACAGGGGGTTACCAAGAGACCCAGTACTTC. The chain has TRBV7-9 and TRBJ2-5, with 10 positions matching TRBD1. Germline V gene data show CDR1 as SEHNR and CDR2 as FQNEAQ (reference sequence). CDR3 length: 16 residues. The J segment lost 0 bases and the V segment lost 1 base, leaving 2 bases of the junction unmatched.